A single sample is the source of the 12 T cell receptor beta chains below, sequenced in a study of glioma-infiltrating T cells after dendritic cell vaccination. Sequencing was performed with immunoSEQ multiplex PCR; in TCRdb, only in-frame clones are kept and a portion is missing. Of about 100,000 clones detected, approximately 80% appear once; the ten largest clones hold approximately 5.9%. Sequencing used blood, obtained before dendritic cell vaccination. These TCRs come from a human donor with glioblastoma.

The V call is TRBV19, the J call TRBJ1-4; 8 bases match TRBD1. CDR1 is LNHDA and CDR2 is SQIVND in the germline V gene (reference sequence). This CDR3 is 15 amino acids long. Trimming removed 5 bases from V and 5 bases from J; junction bases left unmatched: 7. The CDR3 reads CASSRTGQENEKLFF. CDR3 sequence (DNA): TGTGCCAGTAGTCGTACGGGACAGGAAAATGAAAAACTGTTTTTT.

The V gene is TRBV7-9, the J gene TRBJ2-2; D perhaps matches TRBD1 (6 bases). Germline V CDR1 and CDR2: SEHNR, FQNEAQ (reference sequence). The CDR3 consists of 14 residues. Trimming took 5 bases from V and 6 from J, leaving 13 bases between them. CDR3 region: CASSVRTVSGELFF. CDR3 nucleotide sequence: TGTGCCAGCAGCGTAAGGACAGTTTCCGGGGAGCTGTTTTTT.

This chain joins TRBV21-1 and TRBJ2-7; the DNA was not compared with TRBD1, the D call given in the table. TRBV21-1 is designated a pseudogene. The CDR3 consists of 16 residues. The CDR3 is CASSGLWTGSSYEQYF. In DNA form, the CDR3 reads TGTGCCAGCAGCGGACTGTGGACAGGGAGTTCCTACGAGCAGTACTTC.

CDR3: CASSLGQRTGEQYF. The CDR3 coding sequence is TGTGCCAGCAGCTTAGGGCAGCGGACGGGTGAGCAGTACTTC. V is TRBV5-6 and J is TRBJ2-7, with D maybe TRBD2 (5 bases). Germline-derived CDR1 and CDR2 are SGHDT and YYEEEE. The CDR3 has 14 residues. Trimming cost V 2 bases and J 7 bases, with 16 bases left between them.

The J gene is TRBJ2-1, the V gene TRBV30; unclear D gene. V was cut by 2 bases and J by 7 bases, with 9 bases left in between. Germline CDR1 is GTSNPN and CDR2 is SVGIG (reference sequence). The CDR3 has 12 amino acids. CDR3 nucleotides: TGTGCCTGGAGTATAAACATTAATGAGCAGTTCTTC. Its protein product is CAWSININEQFF.

This clone was observed a few times. This chain uses TRBV6-5 with TRBJ1-1; 8 nucleotides match TRBD1. The CDR3 sequence is 14 residues long. Per germline, CDR1 MNHEY and CDR2 SVGAGI. V shed 7 bases and J 1 base; nucleotides not matched to a gene: 5. The CDR3 spells CASKQGGKNTEAFF. CDR3 in DNA: TGTGCCAGCAAACAGGGGGGAAAGAACACTGAAGCTTTCTTT.

Comments on this clone: Other DNA sequences from this sample encode an identical CDR3 as well. CDR3 DNA sequence: TGCGCCAGCAGCTTGGCAGGGACAGGGGGCGGCTACACCTTC. Protein sequence: CASSLAGTGGGYTF. The chain joins TRBV5-1 to TRBJ1-2, with 12 bases that match TRBD1. The trim removed 0 bases at V and 8 bases at J, leaving 2 bases unmatched. From germline, CDR1 is SGHRS and CDR2 YFSETQ. The CDR3 totals 14 residues.

This clone was picked up a small number of times. The chain carries TRBV6-5 and TRBJ1-5; D perhaps matches TRBD1 (6 bases). V lost 8 bases and J lost 2, with 13 bases in between. Looked up from germline, CDR1 is MNHEY and CDR2 is SVGAGI. The CDR3 extends over 14 amino acids. The DNA of the CDR3 is TGTGCCAGCGTCAGGGGTTTTGGCAATCAGCCCCAGCATTTT. Translating it yields CASVRGFGNQPQHF.

A few counts support this clone. The J gene is TRBJ1-2, the V gene TRBV6-6, with unresolved D. The ends were cut back, 5 bases at V and 6 bases at J, with 7 bases in the middle. CDR1 MNHNY and CDR2 SVGAGI come from the germline V gene (reference sequence). The length of the CDR3 is 11 residues. The CDR3 sequence is CASSPGDGYTF. CDR3 nucleotides: TGTGCCAGCAGTCCCGGGGATGGCTACACCTTC.

The chain employs TRBV6-1 and TRBJ1-5; a possible D gene is TRBD1 (5 bases). Germline assignment: CDR1 MNHNS and CDR2 SASEGT. V was cut by 7 bases and J by 0 bases, with 13 bases left in between. The CDR3 extends over 15 amino acids. The CDR3 nucleotides are TGTGCCAGCAAGGCAGGGATCCTTAGCAATCAGCCCCAGCATTTT. Its protein is CASKAGILSNQPQHF.

The gene calls are TRBV19 and TRBJ1-5, with D unresolved. With 3 bases removed from V and 0 bases from J, the gap between germline ends came to 24 bases. This CDR3 comprises 20 residues. Germline loops: CDR1 LNHDA, CDR2 SQIVND (reference sequence). The chain's CDR3 is CASSIGRASHPDYSNQPQHF. In DNA, the CDR3 is TGTGCCAGTAGTATTGGGAGGGCCTCTCACCCGGATTATAGCAATCAGCCCCAGCATTTT.

The V and J genes are TRBV6-1 and TRBJ2-5; D is unresolved. The DNA end favors TRBJ2-7, so the J call may be wrong. The CDR3 has 11 residues. CDR1 is MNHNS and CDR2 is SASEGT in the germline V gene. CDR3 sequence: CASSEGYEQYF. The CDR3 DNA sequence: TGTGCCAGCAGTGAAGGCTACGAGCAGTACTTC.